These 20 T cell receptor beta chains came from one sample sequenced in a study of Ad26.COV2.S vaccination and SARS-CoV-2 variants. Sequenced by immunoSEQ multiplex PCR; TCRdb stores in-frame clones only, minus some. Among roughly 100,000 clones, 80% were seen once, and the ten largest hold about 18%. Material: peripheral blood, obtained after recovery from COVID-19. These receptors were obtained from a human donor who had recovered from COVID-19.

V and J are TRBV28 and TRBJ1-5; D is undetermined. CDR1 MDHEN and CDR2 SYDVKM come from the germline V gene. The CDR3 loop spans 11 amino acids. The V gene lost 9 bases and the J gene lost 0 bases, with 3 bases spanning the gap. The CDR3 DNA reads TGTGCCAGTCATAGCAATCAGCCCCAGCATTTT. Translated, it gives CASHSNQPQHF.

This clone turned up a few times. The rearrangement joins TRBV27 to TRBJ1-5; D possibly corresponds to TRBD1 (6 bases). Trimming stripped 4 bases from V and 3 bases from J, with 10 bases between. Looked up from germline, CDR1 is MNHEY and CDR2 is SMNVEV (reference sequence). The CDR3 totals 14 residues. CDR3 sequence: CASSSPGANQPQHF. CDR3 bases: TGTGCCAGCAGTTCCCCAGGGGCCAATCAGCCCCAGCATTTT.

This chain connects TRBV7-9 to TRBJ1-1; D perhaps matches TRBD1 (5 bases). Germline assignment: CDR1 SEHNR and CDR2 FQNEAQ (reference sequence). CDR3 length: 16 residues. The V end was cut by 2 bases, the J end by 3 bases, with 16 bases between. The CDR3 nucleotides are TGTGCCAGCAGCTTACCCGCTGGGGGGGAGGACACTGAAGCTTTCTTT. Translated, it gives CASSLPAGGEDTEAFF.

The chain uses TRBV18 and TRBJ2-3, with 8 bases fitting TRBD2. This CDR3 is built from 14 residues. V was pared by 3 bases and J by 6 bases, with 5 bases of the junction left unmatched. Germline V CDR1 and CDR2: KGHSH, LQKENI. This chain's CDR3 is CASSPTGGMDTQYF. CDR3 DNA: TGTGCCAGCTCACCCACGGGGGGGATGGATACGCAGTATTTT.

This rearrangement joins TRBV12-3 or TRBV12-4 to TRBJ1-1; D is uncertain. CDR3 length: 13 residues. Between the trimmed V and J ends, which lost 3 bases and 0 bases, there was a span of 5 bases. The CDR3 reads CASSLWLNTEAFF. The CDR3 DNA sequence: TGTGCCAGCAGTTTGTGGCTGAACACTGAAGCTTTCTTT.

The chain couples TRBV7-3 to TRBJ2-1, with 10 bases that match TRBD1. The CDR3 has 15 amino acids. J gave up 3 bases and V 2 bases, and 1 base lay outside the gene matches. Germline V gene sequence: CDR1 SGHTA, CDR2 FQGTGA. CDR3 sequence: CASSLGTGDYNEQFF. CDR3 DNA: TGTGCCAGCAGCTTAGGGACAGGGGACTACAATGAGCAGTTCTTC.

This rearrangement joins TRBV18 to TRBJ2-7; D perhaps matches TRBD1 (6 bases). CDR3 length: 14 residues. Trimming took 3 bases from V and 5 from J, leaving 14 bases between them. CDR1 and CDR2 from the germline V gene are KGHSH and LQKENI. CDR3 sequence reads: CASSPSRQEDEQYF. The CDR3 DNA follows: TGTGCCAGCTCACCCTCAAGACAGGAGGACGAGCAGTACTTC.

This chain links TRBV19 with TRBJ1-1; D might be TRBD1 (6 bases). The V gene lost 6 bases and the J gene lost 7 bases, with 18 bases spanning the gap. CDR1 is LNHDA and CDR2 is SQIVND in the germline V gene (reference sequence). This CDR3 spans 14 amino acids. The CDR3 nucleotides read TGTGCCAGTAGGAGCAGGGGCGCAGACGGTGAAGCTTTCTTT. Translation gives CASRSRGADGEAFF.

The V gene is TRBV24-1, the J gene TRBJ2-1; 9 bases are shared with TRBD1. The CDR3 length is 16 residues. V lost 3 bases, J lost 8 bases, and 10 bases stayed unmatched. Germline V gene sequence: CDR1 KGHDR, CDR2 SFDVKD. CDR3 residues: CATSDTTYRGQDEQFF. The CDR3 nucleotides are TGTGCCACCAGTGATACGACTTACAGGGGGCAGGATGAGCAGTTCTTC.

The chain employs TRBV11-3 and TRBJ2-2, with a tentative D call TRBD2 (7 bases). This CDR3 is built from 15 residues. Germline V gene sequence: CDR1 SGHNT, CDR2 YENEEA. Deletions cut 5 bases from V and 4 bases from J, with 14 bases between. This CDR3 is CASSDNREGTGELFF. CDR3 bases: TGTGCCAGCAGCGATAACAGGGAGGGCACCGGGGAGCTGTTTTTT.

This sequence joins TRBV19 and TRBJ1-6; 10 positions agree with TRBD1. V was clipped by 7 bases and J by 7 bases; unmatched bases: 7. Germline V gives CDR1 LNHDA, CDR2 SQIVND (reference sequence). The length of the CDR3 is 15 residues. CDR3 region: CASTDRGLFNSPLHF. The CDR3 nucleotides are TGTGCCAGTACCGACAGGGGGCTCTTCAATTCACCCCTCCACTTT.

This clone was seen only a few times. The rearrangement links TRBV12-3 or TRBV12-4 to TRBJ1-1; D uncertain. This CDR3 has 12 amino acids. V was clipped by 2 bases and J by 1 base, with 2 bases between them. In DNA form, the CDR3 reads TGTGCCAGCAGTTTAAGGAACACTGAAGCTTTCTTT. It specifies CASSLRNTEAFF.

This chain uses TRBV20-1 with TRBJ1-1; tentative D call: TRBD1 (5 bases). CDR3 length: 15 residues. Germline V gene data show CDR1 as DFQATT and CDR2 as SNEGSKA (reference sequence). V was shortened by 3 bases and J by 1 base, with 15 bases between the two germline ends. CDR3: CSASVPGTANTEAFF. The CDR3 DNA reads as TGCAGTGCTAGTGTCCCCGGGACCGCGAACACTGAAGCTTTCTTT.

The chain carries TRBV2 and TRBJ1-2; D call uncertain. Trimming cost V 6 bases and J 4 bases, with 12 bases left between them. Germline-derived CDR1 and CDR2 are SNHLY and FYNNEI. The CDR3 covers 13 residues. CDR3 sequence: CASRTEGSYGYTF. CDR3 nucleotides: TGTGCCAGCAGGACCGAAGGGTCCTATGGCTACACCTTC.

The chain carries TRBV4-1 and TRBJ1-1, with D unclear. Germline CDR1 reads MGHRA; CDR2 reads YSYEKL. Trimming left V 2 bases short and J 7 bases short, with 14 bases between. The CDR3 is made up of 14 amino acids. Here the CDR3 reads CASSQLDPLGEAFF. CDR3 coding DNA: TGCGCCAGCAGCCAACTGGACCCGCTCGGTGAAGCTTTCTTT.

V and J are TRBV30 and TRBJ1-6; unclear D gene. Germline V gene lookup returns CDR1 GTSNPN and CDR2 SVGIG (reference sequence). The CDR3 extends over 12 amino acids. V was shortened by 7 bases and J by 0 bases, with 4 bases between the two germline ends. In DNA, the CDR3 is TGTGCCTTTAGCTCCTATAATTCACCCCTCCACTTT. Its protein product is CAFSSYNSPLHF.

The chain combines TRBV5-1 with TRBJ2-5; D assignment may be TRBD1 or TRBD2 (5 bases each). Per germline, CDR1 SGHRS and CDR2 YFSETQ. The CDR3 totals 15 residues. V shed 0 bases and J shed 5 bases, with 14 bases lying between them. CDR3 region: CASSLGDGADETQYF. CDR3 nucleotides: TGCGCCAGCAGCTTGGGGGACGGGGCGGACGAGACCCAGTACTTC.

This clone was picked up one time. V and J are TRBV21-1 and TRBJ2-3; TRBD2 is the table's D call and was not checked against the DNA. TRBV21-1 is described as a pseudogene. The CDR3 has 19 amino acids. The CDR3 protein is CASSKVLQLRGAPTDTQYF. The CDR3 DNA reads TGTGCCAGCAGCAAAGTCCTCCAGCTGCGCGGGGCCCCCACAGATACGCAGTATTTT.

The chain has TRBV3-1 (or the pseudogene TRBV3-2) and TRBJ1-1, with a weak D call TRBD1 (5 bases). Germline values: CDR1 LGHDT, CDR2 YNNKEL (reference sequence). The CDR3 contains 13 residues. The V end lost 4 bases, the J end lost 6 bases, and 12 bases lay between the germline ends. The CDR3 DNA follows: TGTGCCAGCAGCCTCATCGGGGACCCTGAAGCTTTCTTT. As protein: CASSLIGDPEAFF.

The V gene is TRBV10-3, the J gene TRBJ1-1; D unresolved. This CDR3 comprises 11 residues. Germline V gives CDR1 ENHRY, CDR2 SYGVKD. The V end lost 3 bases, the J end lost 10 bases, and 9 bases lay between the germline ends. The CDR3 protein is CAISDLGAAFF. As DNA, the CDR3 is TGTGCCATCAGTGATTTGGGAGCAGCTTTCTTT.